This TCR beta chain was identified during a study of CD4+ T cells in melanoma. Study-wide results and limits: Diverse differentiation states were reported for melanoma neoantigen-specific CD4+ T cells.

This clone was picked up one time. The antigen remains undetermined. The table came from immunoSEQ multiplex PCR; TCRdb's copy has only in-frame clones and leaves some out. This sample has some 13,000 clones, with around 70% found just once. The V and J ends lost 0 bases and 3 bases respectively, with 10 bases between them. Per the germline V gene, CDR1 is SGHRS and CDR2 is YFSETQ. The CDR3 spans 15 residues. This TCR was sampled from a human donor with melanoma. The rearrangement uses TRBV5-1 and TRBJ2-1; D unclear. Sequenced: cells from a culture (not recorded whether cultured in vitro). CDR3 region: CASSLEVQFYNEQFF. In DNA form, the CDR3 reads TGCGCCAGCAGCTTGGAGGTACAGTTCTACAATGAGCAGTTCTTC.